The 27 T cell receptor beta chains below all came from one sample that was sequenced in a study of blood T cell repertoires in COVID-19. Sequenced by immunoSEQ multiplex PCR; TCRdb stores in-frame clones only, minus some. Found here are about 250,000 clones, about 82% of them singletons; the top ten hold more than 6%. The specimen sequenced was peripheral blood. These receptors all stem from a woman aged 55-70 years with active or convalescent COVID-19.

The V gene is TRBV5-4, the J gene TRBJ2-5; 10 bases line up with TRBD2. Germline CDR1 SGHNT, CDR2 YYREEE (reference sequence). Trimming removed 1 base from V and 8 bases from J; junction bases left unmatched: 5. This CDR3 contains 14 residues. Written as DNA, the CDR3 is TGTGCCAGCAGCTTGACTAGCGGGACGGGCACCCAGTACTTC. Translating it yields CASSLTSGTGTQYF.

The chain recombines TRBV3-1 (or the pseudogene TRBV3-2) with TRBJ2-7; 9 nucleotides line up with TRBD1. This CDR3 comprises 15 residues. The junction had 5 bases not matched to a gene; V was cut back by 2 bases and J by 3 bases. In germline, CDR1 is LGHDT, CDR2 YNNKEL (reference sequence). The CDR3 spells CASSQYDRGIYEQYF. The CDR3 nucleotides read TGTGCCAGCAGCCAATATGACAGGGGGATCTACGAGCAGTACTTC.

The chain links TRBV3-1 (or the pseudogene TRBV3-2) to TRBJ1-3; D is ambiguous. Per the germline V gene, CDR1 is LGHDT and CDR2 is YNNKEL (reference sequence). This CDR3 spans 15 amino acids. Trimming stripped 2 bases from V and 0 bases from J, with 8 bases between. In DNA, the CDR3 is TGTGCCAGCAGCCAACAGGTTGTCTCTGGAAACACCATATATTTT. Residues: CASSQQVVSGNTIYF.

The V call is TRBV10-3, the J call TRBJ2-6; no clear D gene. Trimming pared 6 bases from V and 2 bases from J, leaving 5 bases between. CDR1 ENHRY and CDR2 SYGVKD come from the germline V gene. CDR3 length: 13 residues. CDR3 in amino acids: CAIRSAGANVLTF. In nucleotides, the CDR3 is TGTGCCATCAGGTCGGCTGGGGCCAACGTCCTGACTTTC.

The sample holds a few counts of this clone. The V call is TRBV11-2, the J call TRBJ1-4, with TRBD1 identical over 9 bases. Trimming at V came to 6 bases and at J to 7 bases, leaving 3 bases not matched to a gene. The germline V gene has CDR1 SGHAT and CDR2 FQNNGV. This CDR3 region has 13 residues. DNA of the CDR3: TGTGCCAGCAGGACAGGGGGGAGTGAAAAACTGTTTTTT. This sequence encodes CASRTGGSEKLFF.

V and J are TRBV7-9 and TRBJ1-6; 9 bases agree with TRBD1. In germline, CDR1 is SEHNR, CDR2 FQNEAQ (reference sequence). The V segment lost 5 bases and the J segment 5 bases; nucleotides outside the gene matches: 4. The CDR3 contains 15 residues. DNA for the CDR3: TGTGCCAGCAGCCAACGGACAGGGGATAATTCACCCCTCCACTTT. It yields the protein CASSQRTGDNSPLHF. Full variable domain (remainder filled in from reference TRBV7-9 and TRBJ1-6): DTGVSQNPRHKITKRGQNVTFRCDPISEHNRLYWYRQTLGQGPEFLTYFQNEAQLEKSRLLSDRFSAERPKGSFSTLEIQRTEQGDSAMYLCASSQRTGDNSPLHFGNGTRLTVT.

The gene calls are TRBV6-1 and TRBJ2-7, with 11 bases fitting TRBD2. V dropped 2 bases and J dropped 5; count of bases not matched to a gene: 17. The CDR3 has 19 residues. CDR1 is MNHNS and CDR2 is SASEGT in the germline V gene. The CDR3 nucleotides are TGTGCCAGCAGTGAACTTGGCCTCACCACTAGCGGGAGCAGAAACGAGCAGTACTTC. Residues: CASSELGLTTSGSRNEQYF.

This chain uses TRBV5-1 with TRBJ2-2; 9 bases align to TRBD1. The CDR3 extends over 16 amino acids. Unmatched junction bases numbered 7, after V lost 4 bases and J lost 3 bases. Germline values: CDR1 SGHRS, CDR2 YFSETQ. CDR3 sequence (DNA): TGCGCCAGCAGCGCCACAGGGGGCGCGCACACCGGGGAGCTGTTTTTT. Amino acids: CASSATGGAHTGELFF.

This clone was observed once. The J gene is TRBJ2-7, the V gene TRBV19; D possibly corresponds to TRBD2 (5 bases). CDR3 length equals 14 residues. Trimming stripped 6 bases from V and 0 bases from J, with 12 bases between. CDR1 is LNHDA, CDR2 SQIVND, per germline (reference sequence). CDR3 residues: CASRRAQSSYEQYF. In DNA, the CDR3 is TGTGCCAGTAGGCGGGCACAGAGCTCCTACGAGCAGTACTTC.

The CDR3 DNA follows: TGTGCCAGCAGCCGGAGAGGGACTGGGGAGACCCAGTACTTC. Its translation: CASSRRGTGETQYF. The V gene is TRBV5-4, the J gene TRBJ2-5, with D tentatively TRBD2 (6 bases). V was trimmed by 4 bases and J by 5 bases, leaving 15 bases between them. Germline V gene data show CDR1 as SGHNT and CDR2 as YYREEE (reference sequence). This CDR3 has 14 residues.

This rearrangement joins TRBV14 to TRBJ2-2; TRBD1 might be the D (6 bases). This CDR3 has 14 amino acids. Trimming pared 1 base from V and 6 bases from J, leaving 9 bases between. Germline CDR1 is SGHDN and CDR2 is FVKESK. DNA for the CDR3: TGTGCCAGCAGCCAAGTCAGGGGAGCCGGGGAGCTGTTTTTT. The encoded protein is CASSQVRGAGELFF.

The CDR3 sequence is CASSLVRDTDEAKNIQYF. For the CDR3, the DNA is TGTGCCAGCAGTTTGGTCCGGGACACAGACGAAGCCAAAAACATTCAGTACTTC. The gene calls are TRBV28 and TRBJ2-4, with a possible D match to TRBD1 (6 bases). Looked up from germline, CDR1 is MDHEN and CDR2 is SYDVKM. The CDR3 runs to 18 residues. The V end lost 3 bases, the J end lost 0 bases, and 18 bases lay between the germline ends.

V usage is TRBV5-6 and J usage is TRBJ2-7; 14 positions match TRBD2. The V segment lost 6 bases and the J segment 4 bases; nucleotides outside the gene matches: 9. The CDR3 is made up of 16 amino acids. Per germline, CDR1 SGHDT and CDR2 YYEEEE. The CDR3 DNA is TGTGCCAGCAACTACTTGGGACTAGCGGGGGATTACGAGCAGTACTTC. It is translated as CASNYLGLAGDYEQYF. Together with reference TRBV5-6 and TRBJ2-7, the CDR3 gives the full variable domain: DAGVTQSPTHLIKTRGQQVTLRCSPKSGHDTVSWYQQALGQGPQFIFQYYEEEERQRGNFPDRFSGHQFPNYSSELNVNALLLGDSALYLCASNYLGLAGDYEQYFGPGTRLTVT.

The gene calls are TRBV7-8 and TRBJ1-1; possible D gene TRBD1, 5 bases. The germline gives CDR1 SGHVS, CDR2 FQNEAQ. The CDR3 is 15 residues long. Trimming shortened V by 1 base and J by 1 base, and 10 bases separated the two germline ends. The CDR3 DNA follows: TGTGCCAGCAGCTTAGTTCCCGGGGGGAACACTGAAGCTTTCTTT. Translated: CASSLVPGGNTEAFF.

The chain has TRBV5-5 and TRBJ2-1; the match to TRBD2 covers 7 bases. CDR1 and CDR2 (germline): SGHKS, YYEKEE (reference sequence). CDR3 length equals 14 residues. The V and J ends lost 1 base and 6 bases, in that order; junction bases with no gene match: 4. In DNA form, the CDR3 reads TGTGCCAGCAGCTTGACTTGGGGGGGCAATGAGCAGTTCTTC. Its translation: CASSLTWGGNEQFF.

The chain combines TRBV19 with TRBJ1-5, with D tentatively TRBD1 (6 bases). V shed 7 bases and J shed 2 bases, with 15 bases lying between them. Germline loops: CDR1 LNHDA, CDR2 SQIVND (reference sequence). This CDR3 spans 15 amino acids. CDR3 in DNA: TGTGCCAGTAAGGATGGGGGGGCCGGCAATCAGCCCCAGCATTTT. Translation: CASKDGGAGNQPQHF.

This chain links TRBV7-9 with TRBJ1-2; 9 nucleotides align to TRBD1. CDR1 and CDR2 from the germline V gene are SEHNR and FQNEAQ (reference sequence). The CDR3 loop spans 14 amino acids. Trimming removed 5 bases from V and 6 bases from J; junction bases left unmatched: 7. The CDR3 nucleotides read TGTGCCAGCAGCCGGGGACAGGGAAATGATGGCTACACCTTC. Translation gives CASSRGQGNDGYTF. The full variable domain, in which reference TRBV7-9 and TRBJ1-2 provide the parts outside the CDR3, is DTGVSQNPRHKITKRGQNVTFRCDPISEHNRLYWYRQTLGQGPEFLTYFQNEAQLEKSRLLSDRFSAERPKGSFSTLEIQRTEQGDSAMYLCASSRGQGNDGYTFGSGTRLTVV.

This chain connects TRBV3-1 (or the pseudogene TRBV3-2) to TRBJ1-3, with D unclear. CDR3 length: 15 residues. V shed 6 bases and J shed 2 bases, with 14 bases lying between them. Germline CDR1 is LGHDT and CDR2 is YNNKEL (reference sequence). CDR3 region: CASSRPGRAGNTIYF. In DNA, the CDR3 is TGTGCCAGCAGTCGCCCGGGGAGGGCTGGAAACACCATATATTTT.

This clone was found a few times. This chain uses TRBV11-2 with TRBJ1-4; 7 positions match TRBD1. V was pared by 4 bases and J by 3 bases, with 5 bases of the junction left unmatched. Looked up from germline, CDR1 is SGHAT and CDR2 is FQNNGV. The CDR3 runs 15 residues. In DNA, the CDR3 is TGTGCCAGCAGCTCCTCCGGGACAGCTAATGAAAAACTGTTTTTT. It yields the protein CASSSSGTANEKLFF. The full variable domain, in which reference TRBV11-2 and TRBJ1-4 provide the parts outside the CDR3, is EAGVAQSPRYKIIEKRQSVAFWCNPISGHATLYWYQQILGQGPKLLIQFQNNGVVDDSQLPKDRFSAERLKGVDSTLKIQPAKLEDSAVYLCASSSSGTANEKLFFGSGTQLSVL.

The genes are TRBV5-4 and TRBJ1-4; D perhaps matches TRBD1 (5 bases). The CDR3 sequence is 16 residues long. The V gene's germline CDR1 is SGHNT and CDR2 YYREEE (reference sequence). The V gene lost 3 bases and the J gene lost 2 bases, with 14 bases spanning the gap. Here the CDR3 DNA reads TGTGCCAGCAGCTATAGGGCAGGGCGGACTAATGAAAAACTGTTTTTT. This sequence encodes CASSYRAGRTNEKLFF.

This clone was counted between two and nine times. The V call is TRBV9, the J call TRBJ1-2; D remains unclear. Germline CDR1 and CDR2: SGDLS and YYNGEE. Trimming removed 0 bases at V and 9 bases at J, with 12 bases between. This CDR3 contains 13 residues. CDR3 sequence (DNA): TGTGCCAGCAGCGTAGGTCGGGGAGATCGCTACACCTTC. Its protein is CASSVGRGDRYTF.

The chain links TRBV12-3 or TRBV12-4 to TRBJ1-4; D is undetermined. The germline V and J ends were trimmed by 5 bases and 2 bases, with 3 bases remaining between them. The CDR3 loop spans 12 amino acids. This CDR3 reads CASSLTNEKLFF. In DNA form, the CDR3 reads TGTGCCAGCAGTCTCACTAATGAAAAACTGTTTTTT.

The chain uses TRBV5-1 and TRBJ2-3; a possible D gene is TRBD1 (7 bases). This CDR3 is 15 amino acids long. V dropped 5 bases and J dropped 0 bases, with 13 bases sitting between them. Germline CDR1 is SGHRS and CDR2 is YFSETQ. CDR3 sequence: CASRGGGGSTDTQYF. CDR3 sequence (DNA): TGCGCCAGCAGAGGGGGCGGAGGGAGCACAGATACGCAGTATTTT.

The CDR3 loop is CASNRQGSYEQYV. In DNA form, the CDR3 reads TGTGCCAGCAACAGACAGGGGTCCTACGAGCAGTACGTC. The gene calls are TRBV28 and TRBJ2-7; 8 bases align to TRBD1. Germline CDR1 reads MDHEN; CDR2 reads SYDVKM. CDR3 length: 13 residues. V lost 7 bases to trimming and J lost 1 base; unmatched junction nucleotides: 3.

This clone was observed once. The rearrangement joins TRBV11-2 to TRBJ1-5; D gene ambiguous. CDR1 and CDR2 from the germline V gene are SGHAT and FQNNGV. The ends were cut back, 2 bases at V and 4 bases at J, with 6 bases in the middle. CDR3 length equals 13 residues. The CDR3 protein is CASSLPGNQPQHF. CDR3 nucleotides: TGTGCCAGCAGCTTACCGGGAAATCAGCCCCAGCATTTT.

This sequence joins TRBV19 and TRBJ1-1; D uncertain. V was shortened by 3 bases and J by 5 bases, with 10 bases between the two germline ends. The CDR3 spans 13 residues. Per germline, CDR1 LNHDA and CDR2 SQIVND (reference sequence). CDR3 sequence (DNA): TGTGCCAGTAGTATCGGACTGAGGACTGAAGCTTTCTTT. Translating gives CASSIGLRTEAFF.

The chain has TRBV7-3 and TRBJ2-2, with TRBD2 matching over 12 bases. Germline V CDR1 and CDR2: SGHTA, FQGTGA. This CDR3 is 17 amino acids long. V lost 3 bases and J lost 0; bases outside the gene matches: 2. The CDR3 reads CASSFSSGRANTGELFF. The CDR3 coding sequence is TGTGCCAGCAGCTTCTCTAGCGGGAGGGCGAACACCGGGGAGCTGTTTTTT.